This T cell receptor (beta chain) was captured by sequencing in a study of blood T cell repertoires in COVID-19. TCRdb's table, derived via immunoSEQ multiplex PCR, lists solely in-frame clones and lacks some. Here the sample spans 65,000 to 70,000 clones, approximately 83% being singletons. The CDR3 extends over 18 amino acids. V lost 2 bases, J lost 8 bases, and 24 bases lay in between. Germline CDR1 and CDR2: MGHRA and YSYEKL. This chain uses TRBV4-1 with TRBJ1-4; possible D gene TRBD1, 5 bases. Sequenced material: peripheral blood. The origin of this receptor is an elderly man with acute or convalescent COVID-19. The DNA for the CDR3 is TGCGCCAGCAGCCAAAACCCCCGGGGGGGGTCCTCGGGGGAAAAACTGTTTTTT. Its translation is CASSQNPRGGSSGEKLFF.